Listed below are T cell receptor beta chains from one sample, sequenced in a study of T cell responses to AZD1222 COVID-19 vaccine. Sequencing used immunoSEQ multiplex PCR; TCRdb keeps in-frame clones, though not all of them. The sample gives 150,000 to 200,000 clones, about nine tenths of which show up once; 2.5% to 3.5% is in the top ten. Specimen: peripheral blood, collected on day 0 of AZD1222 vaccination. These receptors were obtained from an adult in good health. Both conserved end residues are part of each CDR3. The D gene is left open where the match is weak. Only some rows state a clone size, as once, few, many or a class for expanded clones.

>NA|TRBD1|13|TRBJ1-2|TRBV5-1
TGCGCCAGCAGCCCTTTGACAGGGGTAGGCTACACCTTC
CASSPLTGVGYTF
>NA|NA|16|TRBJ1-2|TRBV3-1/TRBV3-2
TGTGCCAGCAGCTCGCGGGACAAGATGAGAAACTATGGCTACACCTTC
CASSSRDKMRNYGYTF
>NA|TRBD1|14|TRBJ1-6|TRBV6-2/TRBV6-3
TGTGCCAGCAGTGTCGCAGGGGGCGGTTCACCCCTCCACTTT
CASSVAGGGSPLHF
>NA|TRBD2|16|TRBJ2-1|TRBV5-1
TGCGCCAGCAGCTTGGCCCTAGGTAGCGGGGTCTATGAGCAGTTCTTC
CASSLALGSGVYEQFF
>NA|NA|12|TRBJ1-2|TRBV19
TGTGCCAGTAGTACGGGACGGTATGGCTACACCTTC
CASSTGRYGYTF
>NA|NA|15|TRBJ1-3|TRBV5-4
TGTGCCAGCAGCTTGGACCCCAGCTCTGGAAACACCATATATTTT
CASSLDPSSGNTIYF
>NA|TRBD1|17|TRBJ1-5|TRBV7-3
TGTGCCAGCAGCTTCTTAAGACAGGGACTTAGCAATCAGCCCCAGCATTTT
CASSFLRQGLSNQPQHF
>NA|NA|16|TRBJ1-2|TRBV6-5
TGTGCCAGCAGTTTACGGTCGAGGGTCGATAACTATGGCTACACCTTC
CASSLRSRVDNYGYTF
>NA|TRBD2|16|TRBJ2-7|TRBV5-5
TGTGCCAGCAGCTCGGGCCTAGCGGGGAGCTCCTACGAGCAGTACTTC
CASSSGLAGSSYEQYF
>once|NA|13|TRBJ1-6|TRBV12-5
TGTGCTAGTGGTTTGGAGGCGGGCTCACCCCTCCACTTT
CASGLEAGSPLHF
>NA|TRBD2|16|TRBJ2-1|TRBV19
TGTGCCAGTAGTAACCTAGCGGGAAGCTCCTACAATGAGCAGTTCTTC
CASSNLAGSSYNEQFF
>NA|NA|14|TRBJ1-1|TRBV5-8
TGTGCCAGCAGCTTGACAGCACAGAACACTGAAGCTTTCTTT
CASSLTAQNTEAFF
>NA|NA|17|TRBJ1-3|TRBV4-2
TGTGCCAGCAGCCAAGATCCTACAGCTGTCTCTGGAAACACCATATATTTT
CASSQDPTAVSGNTIYF
>once|NA|15|TRBJ2-3|TRBV5-1
TGCGCCAGCAGCCAGGGGGACTACGCCACAGATACGCAGTATTTT
CASSQGDYATDTQYF
>NA|NA|14|TRBJ1-5|TRBV10-3
TGTGCCATCAGTGAGGTGCAGGGTAGTCAGCCCCAGCATTTT
CAISEVQGSQPQHF
>NA|NA|14|TRBJ2-7|TRBV20-1
TGCAGTGCTAGTGGGCAGGGCTGGGACTACGAGCAGTACTTC
CSASGQGWDYEQYF
>NA|NA|17|TRBJ1-5|TRBV2
TGTGCCAGCAGTCCCTCCTTTGGTCGGGGGGCGATTCAGCCCCAGCATTTT
CASSPSFGRGAIQPQHF
>once|TRBD1|14|TRBJ1-2|TRBV19
TGTGCCAGTAGCCCCGGACAGGGAAACTATGGCTACACCTTC
CASSPGQGNYGYTF
>NA|NA|13|TRBJ1-2|TRBV28
TGTGCCAGCAGTGTCGGAGGGGCGTATGGCTACACCTTC
CASSVGGAYGYTF
>NA|TRBD1|13|TRBJ2-7|TRBV12-5
TGTGCTAGTGCCCCGGACAGGGGCTACGAGCAGTACTTC
CASAPDRGYEQYF
>NA|NA|12|TRBJ2-2|TRBV7-8
TGTGCCGGGCAGGGTTGGACCGGGGAGCTGTTTTTT
CAGQGWTGELFF
>NA|TRBD1|13|TRBJ1-3|TRBV11-2
TGTGCCAGCAGCCCCGACAGGGAACACACCATATATTTT
CASSPDREHTIYF
>NA|NA|14|TRBJ2-1|TRBV9
TGTGCCAGCAGCGACGAGCCAGCGGGCGGGGAGCAGTTCTTC
CASSDEPAGGEQFF
>NA|NA|13|TRBJ2-3|TRBV6-5
TGTGCCACCTTGGGGGGTAGCGCAGATACGCAGTATTTT
CATLGGSADTQYF
>NA|NA|13|TRBJ1-2|TRBV19
TGTGCCAGTTTTCAGGGCCCTAACTATGGCTACACCTTC
CASFQGPNYGYTF
>once|TRBD2|13|TRBJ2-3|TRBV7-3
TGTGCCAGCAGCTTAATGGGAGGGGATACGCAGTATTTT
CASSLMGGDTQYF
>NA|NA|14|TRBJ2-7|TRBV18
TGTGCCAGCTCACGGGGCCCAGGCGCCTACGAGCAGTACTTC
CASSRGPGAYEQYF
>NA|NA|13|TRBJ2-3|TRBV19
TGTGCCACCAGTAGGGCCCCGACAGATACGCAGTATTTT
CATSRAPTDTQYF
>NA|NA|13|TRBJ2-7|TRBV12-3/TRBV12-4
TGTGCCAGCAGTTTAGCGGACAACGACGAGCAGTACTTC
CASSLADNDEQYF
>NA|NA|13|TRBJ1-2|TRBV6-5
TGTGCCAGCAGGCCACAGGGACCCTATGGCTACACCTTC
CASRPQGPYGYTF
>NA|NA|15|TRBJ1-6|TRBV19
TGTGCCAGTACAGACGCCGCGCTTTATAATTCACCCCTCCACTTT
CASTDAALYNSPLHF
>NA|TRBD1|19|TRBJ2-5|TRBV5-1
TGCGCCAGCAGCTTGGCTCGTCCCCTCAGGGGGCAGTGGGAAGAGACCCAGTACTTC
CASSLARPLRGQWEETQYF
>once|NA|11|TRBJ1-4|TRBV2
TGTGCCAGCAGTGAGAGTGAAAAACTGTTTTTT
CASSESEKLFF
>NA|NA|15|TRBJ2-5|TRBV19
TGTGCCAGTAGAAGGTTGGACGGGAGACAAGAGACCCAGTACTTC
CASRRLDGRQETQYF
>NA|NA|11|TRBJ2-7|TRBV6-2/TRBV6-3
TGTGCCAGCAGTTACGTCGTGGGACCTAACTTC
CASSYVVGPNF
>NA|NA|15|TRBJ2-1|TRBV10-3
TGTGCCATCAAGGCGGCAGGGGAACCCTACAATGAGCAGTTCTTC
CAIKAAGEPYNEQFF
>NA|NA|16|TRBJ1-4|TRBV3-1/TRBV3-2
TGTGCCAGCAGCCAAAGCCCACAGCGTCCGAATGAAAAACTGTTTTTT
CASSQSPQRPNEKLFF
>NA|NA|14|TRBJ1-2|TRBV25-1
TGTGCCAGCAGTGAGCCGGGAGAGAACTATGGCTACACCTTC
CASSEPGENYGYTF
>NA|NA|14|TRBJ1-1|TRBV5-1
TGCGCCAGCAGCTTGGGGGTCGGGAACACTGAAGCTTTCTTT
CASSLGVGNTEAFF